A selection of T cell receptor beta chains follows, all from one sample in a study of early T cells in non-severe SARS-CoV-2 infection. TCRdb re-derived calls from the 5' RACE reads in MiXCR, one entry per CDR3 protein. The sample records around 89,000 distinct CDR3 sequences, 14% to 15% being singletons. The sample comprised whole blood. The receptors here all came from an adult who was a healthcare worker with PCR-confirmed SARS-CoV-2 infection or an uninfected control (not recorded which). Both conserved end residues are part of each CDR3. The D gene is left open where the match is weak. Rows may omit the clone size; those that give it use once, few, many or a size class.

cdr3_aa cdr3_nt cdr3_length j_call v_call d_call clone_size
CASSLAQGLGQYF TGTGCCAGCAGTTTAGCTCAGGGGTTGGGGCAGTATTTT 13 TRBJ2-3 TRBV12-3/TRBV12-4 . few
CASRYDSRTEISSGANVLTF TGTGCCAGCAGATACGATTCCAGGACAGAGATCAGCTCTGGGGCCAACGTCCTGACTTTC 20 TRBJ2-6 TRBV2 . .
CSARDRYRQPHYGYTF TGCAGTGCTAGAGATCGTTACAGGCAGCCTCACTATGGCTACACCTTC 16 TRBJ1-2 TRBV20-1 . .
CAISDGQGGNQPQHF TGTGCCATCAGTGATGGGCAGGGTGGCAATCAGCCCCAGCATTTT 15 TRBJ1-5 TRBV10-3 . few
CASSYSGTAGNTIYF TGTGCCAGCAGTTACTCTGGGACGGCTGGAAACACCATATATTTT 15 TRBJ1-3 TRBV6-5 . few
CASSESGLAGGQETQYF TGCGCCAGCAGTGAGTCAGGGCTAGCGGGGGGACAAGAGACCCAGTACTTC 17 TRBJ2-5 TRBV10-2 TRBD2 many
CASSYRGGPGELFF TGTGCCAGCAGTTATAGGGGAGGGCCCGGGGAGCTGTTTTTT 14 TRBJ2-2 TRBV6-5 TRBD2 .
CASSFDAGELFF TGTGCCAGCAGCTTTGACGCCGGGGAGCTGTTTTTT 12 TRBJ2-2 TRBV7-2 . .
CSTRDGVGDTQYF TGCAGCACCCGGGACGGGGTGGGAGATACGCAGTATTTT 13 TRBJ2-3 TRBV29-1 . .
CASSSGQGTHQPQHF TGTGCCAGCAGCTCAGGACAGGGGACCCATCAGCCCCAGCATTTT 15 TRBJ1-5 TRBV7-9 TRBD1 many
CASSFSTGVGQETQYF TGTGCCAGCAGTTTTTCCACAGGGGTCGGTCAAGAGACCCAGTACTTC 16 TRBJ2-5 TRBV28 TRBD1 many
CASRRTENQPQHF TGTGCCAGCAGACGGACGGAGAATCAGCCCCAGCATTTT 13 TRBJ1-5 TRBV12-3/TRBV12-4 . .
CSATCPNYGYTF TGCAGTGCCACGTGTCCCAACTATGGCTACACCTTC 12 TRBJ1-2 TRBV20-1 . .
CASSFAGGAHGYTF TGTGCCAGCAGCTTTGCAGGGGGCGCGCATGGCTACACCTTC 14 TRBJ1-2 TRBV7-2 TRBD1 many
CASAGNTDTQYF TGCGCCAGCGCAGGGAACACAGATACGCAGTATTTT 12 TRBJ2-3 TRBV5-1 . few
CASSRSQTQETQYF TGTGCCAGCAGCAGGAGTCAGACTCAAGAGACCCAGTACTTC 14 TRBJ2-5 TRBV12-3/TRBV12-4 . .
CASSVDHYNEQFF TGTGCCAGCAGCGTAGATCATTACAATGAGCAGTTCTTC 13 TRBJ2-1 TRBV9 . few
CASSEVGDQPQHF TGTGCCAGCAGTGAGGTCGGGGATCAGCCCCAGCATTTT 13 TRBJ1-5 TRBV6-1 . many